This T cell receptor (beta chain) comes out of a study of shared clonotypes between healthy human individuals. Study-level results: Some clonotypes were shared by all four sorted-subset donors, while others were not shared. The non-shared ones had lower generation probabilities than the shared ones. Generally, naive subsets came out with larger estimated richness than memory subsets. Sequencing depth was predicted to influence how clonotypes are shared among donors.

In regard to this clone: Its antigen is undetermined.

Libraries were prepared by immunoSEQ multiplex PCR; TCRdb keeps only in-frame clonotypes and omits some of them. The top ten clones hold about 0.13% of a sample with about 2 million clones, approximately 95% of them seen once. Germline V gives CDR1 KGHSH, CDR2 LQKENI. This CDR3 spans 18 amino acids. Trimming shortened V by 4 bases and J by 4 bases, and 24 bases separated the two germline ends. Sample: naive CD4+ T cells sorted from blood. Regarding subset: CD45RA+ positively selected. The receptor was derived from a man aged 18 to 30 in good health. V gene TRBV18 combines with J gene TRBJ2-3, with a possible D match to TRBD1 (5 bases). This CDR3 reads CASSHTLQGQKVADTQYF. CDR3 in DNA: TGTGCCAGCTCACACACCCTTCAGGGTCAAAAGGTCGCAGATACGCAGTATTTT.